This T cell receptor beta chain originates from a study of cytomegalovirus exposure and HLA in healthy donors (dated by TCRdb to 2016 to 2017). For the study in its entirety: An earlier analysis of approximately 600 of the donors reported approximately 290 Gb of sequence data and 100 million to 130 million unique TCR beta sequences from 150 million to 200 million T cells. Besides the first cohort of 500 to 700 subjects, a separate validation cohort made up of some 110 different subjects was used. The genetic ancestry cluster associated with self-reported Caucasian donors included approximately 85% of the approximately 430 genotyped donors. Typing coverage varied by locus: 629-630 donors for A, B, C, DRB1 and DQB1; under 550 for DQA1; more than 600 for DPA1; some 470 for DPB1. The study aimed to test whether signatures of past pathogen exposure could be identified by cataloging public T cell receptors. Every discovery cohort repertoire had been produced on one sequencing platform. A later genetic analysis used genome-wide SNP genotypes for 398 of the 666 donors, treating that subset as a discovery cohort. The later analysis used no new phenotypic data to find candidate immune exposures, relying instead on TCR beta sequences and their occurrence across donors. The study profiled the T cell repertoires of hundreds of subjects by immunosequencing and related them to cytomegalovirus serostatus. Among around 400 genotyped donors of the cohort, an average of around 220,000 unique TCR beta nucleotide sequences was sequenced per donor, of which 15% to 20% were non-productive. Roughly 290 gigabases of sequencing data and approximately 91 million unique TCR sequences made up an early release that covered around 640 HLA-typed donors. Donor age, sex, ethnicity and CMV serostatus were collected together with the repertoire data. Because of strong linkage in the cohort, four or five DR-DQ haplotypes were treated as single units for association and clustering. The study combined high-throughput TCR immunosequencing, statistical association of individual TCRs with disease status, and machine learning to predict cytomegalovirus infection status. HLA typing included class I and class II loci at four-digit resolution. A later analysis re-analyzed previously published TCR beta repertoires from roughly 630 donors and added high-resolution HLA genotyping to study TCR occurrence patterns. An earlier analysis of around 640 of the donors used high-throughput TCR beta sequencing to judge whether each TCR beta V gene segment behaved as functional or pseudogenic.

This clone was observed once. This clone's antigen is unknown. Base qualities are not provided; no much larger clone lies one nucleotide away. General findings and caveats noted by the study authors: A group of highly shared sequence variants was considered likely to be a technical artifact of the sequencing pipeline. The cohort was sequenced for TCR beta chains only, and without alpha or paired-chain data the features that could be detected were limited. When HLA alleles, especially DR and DQ, strongly co-occurred, attributing TCR associations to individual alleles was difficult. While some public TCRs were present in many individuals, most TCR sequences turned up only very rarely across donors. In both the original and validation cohorts, the classifier was reported to diagnose cytomegalovirus status with high specificity and sensitivity. Immune exposure information for the cohort was limited to CMV serostatus. A further reported finding was that TCR beta sequences accurately predicted the HLA-A and HLA-B alleles for most subjects in the first cohort. Most CMV-associated TCR beta chains appeared to be HLA-restricted in a later analysis, and the HLA associations seemed to be driven largely by CMV exposure. An association between a missense DCLRE1C variant and V-gene and J-gene trimming of TCR beta chains was found in a later genetic analysis and replicated in an independent cohort. A later analysis reported that several top co-occurrence clusters appeared linked to parvovirus B19, influenza, CMV and Epstein-Barr virus. Compared with the 666-donor mean, donors in an Asian-associated ancestry cluster had fewer N-insertions in productive TCRs, according to a later genetic analysis. The presence/absence analyses assumed that sequencing depth was roughly uniform across donors, and that assumption may not be true. A few of the identified cytomegalovirus-associated TCR beta chains were confirmed in vitro to be specific for cytomegalovirus antigens. In the study, around 150 TCR beta chains were listed as associated with cytomegalovirus. Because HLA typing was missing for some donors at each locus, association tests included only the typed subset. The authors suggested that the approach could potentially be generalized to other disease states and immunological phenotypes. In a later analysis, over 15,000 TCR beta sequences were associated with specific HLA alleles at a false discovery rate of 0.05. The 87-base-pair reads could not distinguish some IMGT-functional V segments, including TRBV6-2 and TRBV6-3, so those segments were excluded. Because counts were too low, roughly 18 rarely observed V segments, including chromosome 9 orphons, were left out of the earlier analysis of a few hundred of the donors. Compared with equally common non-associated chains, HLA-associated TCR beta chains in a later analysis were more clonally expanded and had lower generation probabilities. Broadly in line with IMGT annotations, most TCR beta V segments showed up in productive rearrangements about 90% or about 30% of the time in an earlier analysis of some 590 of the donors. Correlated functional status among segregating V segments might reflect linkage disequilibrium, but an unknown experimental factor could not be ruled out. In a later analysis, the rate of TCR association differed among HLA loci, with DRB1 alleles having the most associated TCRs and HLA-C alleles having the fewest.

The CDR3 goes from the cysteine to the phenylalanine over 13 residues. Left in the record is the CDR3 DNA by itself, 39 bases read in frame from the first base. Clipping removes 0 bases from V and 6 bases from J, with 5 as the unmatched junction base count. In the germline V gene (reference sequence), CDR1 corresponds to GTSNPN and CDR2 to SVGIG. The cohort was made up of 650 to 700 healthy bone marrow donors. At the time of sampling, every cohort member was nominally healthy, though immune exposures that went unrecorded were likely present. The donor tested CMV seropositive and was one of the 289 seropositive cohort members. Every donor gave a peripheral blood sample, and the peripheral blood mononuclear cells from that sample were used for TCR beta sequencing. The Qiagen DNeasy Blood Extraction Kit was used to extract genomic DNA from the blood cell samples. The library was built by means of the immunoSEQ multiplex PCR assay. The multiplex PCR relied on a mix of 60 forward primers for TCR Vbeta segments and 13 reverse primers for TCR Jbeta segments. The CDR3 region of rearranged TCR beta genes was amplified from genomic DNA with a multiplex PCR assay. Amplified TCR beta libraries were sequenced as 87-base-pair reads on the Illumina HiSeq System. Turning to the authors' computational methods: Across the 700 or so repertoires, a later analysis counted roughly 77 million unique TCR beta chains, some 11 million of which were shared by at least two donors. A nearest-neighbor algorithm error-corrected the raw reads and collapsed the reads into unique sequences, merging closely related sequences to remove PCR and sequencing errors. V, D and J gene segments were assigned by aligning CDR3 sequences to IMGT reference sequences. For a sequence to be retained, a match of at least six nucleotides to both a V gene segment and a J gene segment was required. Rearrangements were classified as productive when the CDR3 lacked stop codons and remained in frame with V and J, and all other rearrangements were classified as non-productive. Following IMGT convention, CDR3 was defined as the stretch from the second conserved V-encoded cysteine to the conserved J-encoded phenylalanine. Sequences without an unambiguous match to a single V gene segment were excluded from the earlier analysis of approximately 560 of the donors. In an earlier analysis of approximately 500 of the donors, a V segment was called functional when productive rearrangements were above 56.7%, and segregating when the standard deviation between donors exceeded 5%. To diagnose cytomegalovirus status from the catalog of TCR beta chain sequences, a statistical classification framework was built. V and J gene assignment, in a later analysis, came from comparing TCR nucleotide sequences with IMGT/GENE-DB human TR gene sequences. In a later analysis, CDR3 sequences and most-parsimonious VDJ recombination scenarios were assigned using the TCRdist pipeline. A later analysis defined each TCR beta chain by its CDR3 amino acid sequence plus V-gene family, and excluded reads lacking a unique V-gene family. To address suspected cross-contamination and a sequencing artifact, a later analysis removed roughly 640 highly shared, low-generation-probability nucleotide sequences. For each public chain, a later analysis derived a clonal expansion index from normalized ranks of inferred template counts within each repertoire. A later analysis computed generation probabilities with a VDJ recombination model fitted to out-of-frame rearrangements, and checked the results against IGoR. In a later analysis, hypergeometric tests were used to score TCR-TCR, TCR-HLA and TCR-CMV co-occurrence, with a repertoire-size bias correction applied to TCR pairs. To estimate false discovery rates, a later analysis permuted the HLA or CMV assignments 20 times. In a later analysis, co-occurring TCRs were grouped using DBSCAN, and TCRdist sequence similarity was added for clustering within HLA-allele-positive subsets. For co-occurrence clustering, repertoires with fewer than 30,000 or more than 120,000 public chains were excluded, along with roughly five repertoires with anomalous nucleotide sharing. What TCRdb holds here is the immuneACCESS table cut down to in-frame rearrangements. Part of the clones is not present; checked against another copy, under half of the missing clones reflect an unresolved V gene, and the others are unexplained. Clone size and the V and J calls come from that table; the DNA yielded D and trimming. The sample table holds a few hundred thousand clones, of which over 65% were seen once. The leading ten clones occupy roughly 2.6% of the sample.

Recombination connected TRBV30 to TRBJ2-7, and 7 bases in between align with TRBD2. The material sequenced was PBMCs. This receptor was obtained from an older woman in good health and CMV-seropositive. DNA sequence: TGTGCCTGGAGTGTCACGGGAGGTAGCGAGCAGTACTTC. Its amino acids are CAWSVTGGSEQYF.